This T cell receptor (beta chain) appears in the sequencing data of a study of regulatory T cells in long-lasting Graves disease (dated by TCRdb to the early 2020s). Study-wide context: Persistent Graves' disease was defined as persistently positive TSH receptor autoantibodies together with antithyroid drug treatment for over 5 years. Persistent Graves' disease patients were compared with newly diagnosed Graves' disease patients by peripheral blood TCR sequencing and RNA sequencing. The study was conducted in China and was registered as a clinical trial. A total of some 35 samples underwent TCR sequencing, from around 13 patients with persistent Graves' disease and some 20 patients with newly diagnosed Graves' disease. On average, persistent Graves' disease patients in the clinical cohort had been on antithyroid drugs for roughly 11 years. The investigation overall reported the following: The study examined only peripheral blood because the primary lesion, thyroid tissue, could not be accessed. Preferential use of TRBV28, TRBJ1-2 and TRBJ2-5 was observed in persistent disease, whereas TRBV20-1 and TRBJ2-1 were favored in newly diagnosed disease. Compared with newly diagnosed patients, patients with persistent Graves' disease had lower TCR Shannon entropy and fewer highly expanded clones, which suggests clonal expansion. Persistent patients shared more public clonotypes among themselves (2,741) than newly diagnosed patients did (roughly 920). The authors acknowledged the small sample size as a limitation that may reduce accuracy. Sequencing and analysis were restricted to the TCR beta chain.

The CDR3, cysteine through phenylalanine, is 15 amino acids long. Kept here is only the CDR3 DNA, which spans 45 bases and is read in frame from base 1. According to the germline V gene, CDR1 reads SGHTA and CDR2 reads FQGNSA. Trimming accounts for 5 bases at V and 4 bases at J, while the number of junction bases matched to no gene is 10. This clonotype was counted ten times or more. There is no known antigen for this receptor. Per-nucleotide qualities are absent, and no much larger clonotype sits a single base away. This specimen's time point label, per the study, means: persistent/refractory GD, antithyroid drugs over 5 years with positive TRAb. For both TCR sequencing and RNA sequencing, RNA was extracted from PBMCs using TRIzol. The diagnosis of Graves' disease followed American Thyroid Association guidelines. Recruitment of patients was carried out at an endocrinology department in Xi'an, China. From each patient, about 9.7 milliliters of peripheral blood was collected into an EDTA anticoagulant tube. Ficoll Paque Plus density gradient separation was used to isolate PBMCs, and no further T cell sorting was performed. An Agilent 2100 Bioanalyzer and agarose gel were used to check RNA quality, and a NanoDrop 2000 was used to measure RNA concentration.

The library was produced with multiplex PCR. Instrument used: Illumina HiSeq 4000. To build TCR beta libraries, CDR3 regions were amplified by Arm-PCR using iRepertoire HTBI primers. PCR products were gel purified before sequencing. Per the original workflow: Across samples, 60 to 80 TRBV and around 15 TRBJ segments were identified and used for gene usage analysis of CDR3 amino acid clonotypes. COPE and FqMerger were used to merge the filtered high-quality paired reads into contigs. BLAST was used to align contigs to IMGT TRBV, TRBD and TRBJ reference genes, and CDR3 was defined according to IMGT. Highly expanded clones were defined as clonotypes with a frequency above 0.1%. Shannon entropy was used to measure repertoire diversity, and the Gini coefficient was used to measure V-J evenness. A clonotype was considered public if more than one individual shared it. Using fastp trimming at Q25 and MiXCR clonotype assembly, TCRdb reanalyzed the public sequencing data and kept in-frame beta chains. Every entry covers one CDR3 protein and lists the most common genes and DNA from its rows. What appears here as the V and J calls and clone size reflects TCRdb's work, not the paper's. In all, the sample holds hundreds of thousands of distinct CDR3 sequences, and 20% of those were seen once. Of the sample, roughly 27% is held by the ten largest clones.

The source of this sequence is a female donor with Graves disease. Sequencing was performed on peripheral blood mononuclear cells (PBMCs), taken when the disease was refractory, from a patient treated with antithyroid drugs. This chain joins TRBV7-2 to TRBJ1-2; the central 7 bases match TRBD1. In nucleotide form, the sequence is TGTGCCAGCAGCCCACAGGGGATGGAGAGCTATGGCTACACCTTC. This encodes CASSPQGMESYGYTF.